This T cell receptor beta chain was obtained from a study of T cells in localized non-small cell lung cancer. Study results and caveats: Exceeding tumor, uninvolved adjacent lung had the highest T cell clonality.

Germline values: CDR1 SGHVS, CDR2 FQNEAQ. Deletions cut 1 base from V and 2 bases from J, with 12 bases between. The CDR3 is 16 residues long. Note on this clone: Its antigen remains unidentified.

Using immunoSEQ multiplex PCR, the repertoire was profiled, and TCRdb retains in-frame clones only, with some absent. The sample yields approximately 28,000 clones, 85% to 95% seen once. The sequence was obtained from a female donor at least 60 years old with stage I lung adenocarcinoma. The sample in question was peripheral blood, obtained before any cancer treatment. The chain uses TRBV7-8 and TRBJ1-5, with a possible D match to TRBD1 (6 bases). The CDR3 sequence: CASSLVGGMGNQPQHF. DNA of the CDR3: TGTGCCAGCAGCTTAGTAGGGGGGATGGGCAATCAGCCCCAGCATTTT.